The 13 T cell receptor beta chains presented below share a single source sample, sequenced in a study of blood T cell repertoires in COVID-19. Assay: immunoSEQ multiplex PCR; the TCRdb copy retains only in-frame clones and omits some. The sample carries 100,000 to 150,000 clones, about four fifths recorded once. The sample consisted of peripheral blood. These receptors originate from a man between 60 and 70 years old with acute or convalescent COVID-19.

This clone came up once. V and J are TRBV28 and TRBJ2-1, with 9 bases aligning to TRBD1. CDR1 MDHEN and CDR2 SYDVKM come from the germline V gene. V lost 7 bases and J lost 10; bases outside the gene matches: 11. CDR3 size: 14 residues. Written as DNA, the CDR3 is TGTGCCAGCAAAACGGACAGGGGCCCCTCCGAGCAGTTCTTC. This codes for CASKTDRGPSEQFF.

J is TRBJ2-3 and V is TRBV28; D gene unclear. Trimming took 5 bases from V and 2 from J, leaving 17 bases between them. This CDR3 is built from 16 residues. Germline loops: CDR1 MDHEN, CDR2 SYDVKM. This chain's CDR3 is CASSPNQAGHTDTQYF. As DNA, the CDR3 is TGTGCCAGCAGTCCGAACCAGGCTGGGCACACAGATACGCAGTATTTT.

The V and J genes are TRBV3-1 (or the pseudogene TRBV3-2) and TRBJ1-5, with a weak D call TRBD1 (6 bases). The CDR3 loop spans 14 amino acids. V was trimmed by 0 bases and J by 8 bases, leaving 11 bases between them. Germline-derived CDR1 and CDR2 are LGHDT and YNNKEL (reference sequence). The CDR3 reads CASSQEGEGEPQHF. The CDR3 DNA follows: TGTGCCAGCAGCCAAGAGGGAGAGGGGGAGCCCCAGCATTTT.

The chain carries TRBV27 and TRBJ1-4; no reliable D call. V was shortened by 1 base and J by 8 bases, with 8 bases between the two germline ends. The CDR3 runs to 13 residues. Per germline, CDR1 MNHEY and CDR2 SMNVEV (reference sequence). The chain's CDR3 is CASSLLAFEKLFF. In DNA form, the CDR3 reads TGTGCCAGCAGTTTATTGGCTTTCGAAAAACTGTTTTTT.

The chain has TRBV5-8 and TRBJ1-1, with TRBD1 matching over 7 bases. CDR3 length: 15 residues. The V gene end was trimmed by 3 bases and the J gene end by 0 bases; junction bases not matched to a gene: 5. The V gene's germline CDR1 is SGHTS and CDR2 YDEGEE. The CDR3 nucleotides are TGTGCCAGCAGCTCAGGGACAGCGCTGAACACTGAAGCTTTCTTT. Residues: CASSSGTALNTEAFF.

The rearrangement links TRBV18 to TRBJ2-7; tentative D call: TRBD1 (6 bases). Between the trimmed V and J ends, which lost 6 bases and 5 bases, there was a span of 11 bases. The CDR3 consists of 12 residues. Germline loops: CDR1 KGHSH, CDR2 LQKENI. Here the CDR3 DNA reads TGTGCCAGCTCGGCAGGGGTCCACGAGCAGTACTTC. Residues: CASSAGVHEQYF.

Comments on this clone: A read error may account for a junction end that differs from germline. CDR3 region: CASSLAGDINEQFF. CDR3 bases: TGTGCCAGCAGCCTAGCGGGAGACATCAATGAGCAGTTCTTC. The chain is built from TRBV7-9 and TRBJ2-1, with 10 bases matching TRBD2. The length of the CDR3 is 14 residues. Looked up from germline, CDR1 is SEHNR and CDR2 is FQNEAQ (reference sequence). Full variable domain (missing parts from reference TRBV7-9 and TRBJ2-1): DTGVSQNPRHKITKRGQNVTFRCDPISEHNRLYWYRQTLGQGPEFLTYFQNEAQLEKSRLLSDRFSAERPKGSFSTLEIQRTEQGDSAMYLCASSLAGDINEQFFGPGTRLTVL.

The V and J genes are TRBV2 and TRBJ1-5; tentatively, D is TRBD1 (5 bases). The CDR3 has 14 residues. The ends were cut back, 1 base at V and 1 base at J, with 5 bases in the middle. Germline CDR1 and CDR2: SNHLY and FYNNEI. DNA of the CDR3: TGTGCCAGCAGTGAAGAGGGGAGCAATCAGCCCCAGCATTTT. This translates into CASSEEGSNQPQHF.

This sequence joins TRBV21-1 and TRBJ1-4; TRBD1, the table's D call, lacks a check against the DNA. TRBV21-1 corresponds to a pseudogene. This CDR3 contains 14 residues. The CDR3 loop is CASSKGGPYEKLFF. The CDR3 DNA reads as TGTGCCAGCAGCAAAGGGGGGCCCTATGAAAAACTGTTTTTT.

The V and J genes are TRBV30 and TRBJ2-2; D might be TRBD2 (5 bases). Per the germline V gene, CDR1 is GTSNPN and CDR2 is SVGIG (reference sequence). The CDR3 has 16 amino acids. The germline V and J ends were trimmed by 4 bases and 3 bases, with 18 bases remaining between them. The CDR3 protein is CAWKDRGAGDTGELFF. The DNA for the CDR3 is TGTGCCTGGAAAGACCGTGGCGCGGGTGACACCGGGGAGCTGTTTTTT.

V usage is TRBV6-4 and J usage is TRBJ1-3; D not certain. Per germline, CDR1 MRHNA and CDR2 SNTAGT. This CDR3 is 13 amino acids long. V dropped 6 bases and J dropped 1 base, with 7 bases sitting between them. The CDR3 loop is CASRGPSGNTIYF. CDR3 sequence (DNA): TGTGCCAGCAGGGGCCCTTCTGGAAACACCATATATTTT.

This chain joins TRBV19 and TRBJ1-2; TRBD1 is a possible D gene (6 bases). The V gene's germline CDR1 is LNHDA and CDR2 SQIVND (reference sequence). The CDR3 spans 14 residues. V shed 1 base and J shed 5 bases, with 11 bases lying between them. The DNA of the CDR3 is TGTGCCAGTAGTATAGCGGCAGGGGATTATGGCTACACCTTC. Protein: CASSIAAGDYGYTF.

CDR3 DNA sequence: TGTGCCACCAGGGATAGCGGATCTTACAATGAGCAGTTCTTC. Its translation is CATRDSGSYNEQFF. This chain links TRBV24-1 with TRBJ2-1; possibly TRBD2 for D (6 bases). Per germline, CDR1 KGHDR and CDR2 SFDVKD. CDR3 size: 14 residues. The V gene lost 7 bases and the J gene lost 4 bases, with 13 bases spanning the gap.